The 15 T cell receptor beta chains below all came from one sample that was sequenced in a study of regulatory dendritic cells for organ transplantation. Assay: immunoSEQ multiplex PCR; the TCRdb copy retains only in-frame clones and omits some. The sample contains about 30,000 clones, around 83% of which appear only once. Material: naive CD4+ T cells from blood. The sample's subset: CD45RA+ naive T cells. Source of these receptors: a human donor in good health.

This chain links TRBV10-3 with TRBJ1-5; tentatively, D is TRBD1 (6 bases). There are 17 residues in the CDR3. Trimming took 0 bases from V and 3 from J, leaving 15 bases between them. CDR1 is ENHRY and CDR2 is SYGVKD in the germline V gene. The CDR3 sequence is CAISESKGGGTNQPQHF. CDR3 sequence (DNA): TGTGCCATCAGTGAGTCGAAGGGGGGAGGGACCAATCAGCCCCAGCATTTT.

The rearrangement joins TRBV2 to TRBJ2-4; 10 nucleotides agree with TRBD2. Germline trimming cut 6 bases from V and 3 bases from J; bases unmatched to any gene: 11. The germline CDR1 and CDR2 sequences are SNHLY and FYNNEI. This CDR3 contains 17 residues. The CDR3 DNA is TGTGCCAGCAGGGTTAGCGGGGGGAATTCTTACAAAAACATTCAGTACTTC. Its protein is CASRVSGGNSYKNIQYF.

This chain joins TRBV18 and TRBJ1-1, with 9 bases fitting TRBD1. J gave up 0 bases and V 3 bases, and 5 bases lay outside the gene matches. The CDR3 is made up of 16 amino acids. Germline CDR1 KGHSH, CDR2 LQKENI. Here the CDR3 DNA reads TGTGCCAGCTCACCTGGACAGGGGAAGATGAACACTGAAGCTTTCTTT. Encoded protein: CASSPGQGKMNTEAFF.

In this sample, this clone turned up a few times. The chain joins TRBV18 to TRBJ2-3; 12 bases match TRBD2. The junction had 2 bases not matched to a gene; V was cut back by 0 bases and J by 4 bases. The CDR3 totals 16 residues. Germline V lookup: CDR1 KGHSH, CDR2 LQKENI. The CDR3 spells CASSPPGLAGSDTQYF. In DNA form, the CDR3 reads TGTGCCAGCTCACCACCGGGACTAGCGGGTTCAGATACGCAGTATTTT.

The chain couples TRBV5-6 to TRBJ1-6; weak D call: TRBD1 (5 bases). Per germline, CDR1 SGHDT and CDR2 YYEEEE. Trimming left V 3 bases short and J 7 bases short, with 14 bases between. This CDR3 comprises 15 residues. CDR3 protein: CASSWGEVRNSPLHF. In DNA form, the CDR3 reads TGTGCCAGCAGCTGGGGGGAGGTTCGGAATTCACCCCTCCACTTT.

The V and J genes are TRBV7-2 and TRBJ1-5; 10 nucleotides line up with TRBD1. The V segment lost 5 bases and the J segment 0 bases; nucleotides outside the gene matches: 7. Germline CDR1 and CDR2: SGHTA and FQGNSA. The CDR3 is 17 amino acids. The CDR3 protein is CASSLTGGQGSNQPQHF. The CDR3 DNA reads TGTGCCAGCAGCCTGACAGGGGGCCAAGGTAGCAATCAGCCCCAGCATTTT.

The rearrangement joins TRBV5-8 to TRBJ2-3, with a weak D call TRBD1 (6 bases). Germline V gene data show CDR1 as SGHTS and CDR2 as YDEGEE. The ends were cut back, 4 bases at V and 0 bases at J, with 12 bases in the middle. This CDR3 has 15 residues. Here the CDR3 DNA reads TGTGCCAGCAGCGGAACAGGGCTTAGCACAGATACGCAGTATTTT. Its translation is CASSGTGLSTDTQYF.

V gene TRBV5-4 combines with J gene TRBJ1-1; D is unclear. The CDR3 length is 12 residues. V was pared by 4 bases and J by 1 base, with 5 bases between. Germline V CDR1 and CDR2: SGHNT, YYREEE (reference sequence). This CDR3 is CASSRQNTEAFF. The CDR3 DNA reads TGTGCCAGCAGCCGACAGAACACTGAAGCTTTCTTT.

V gene TRBV18 combines with J gene TRBJ1-4; no definite D call. CDR1 and CDR2 (germline): KGHSH, LQKENI. There are 13 residues in the CDR3. Deletions cut 2 bases from V and 8 bases from J, with 9 bases between. The CDR3: CASSPGRNEKLFF. DNA for the CDR3: TGTGCCAGCTCACCAGGCAGGAACGAAAAACTGTTTTTT.

The V gene is TRBV4-1, the J gene TRBJ2-5; TRBD2 matches at 12 bases. Germline V gives CDR1 MGHRA, CDR2 YSYEKL. Unmatched junction bases numbered 9, after V lost 2 bases and J lost 5 bases. The CDR3 runs to 17 residues. This chain's CDR3 is CASSQLPGLAGLETQYF. The DNA of the CDR3 is TGCGCCAGCAGCCAACTCCCAGGACTAGCGGGGTTGGAGACCCAGTACTTC.

This clone was observed once. This rearrangement joins TRBV27 to TRBJ1-2; D may be TRBD1 (5 bases). The V gene lost 3 bases and the J gene lost 6 bases, with 11 bases spanning the gap. The length of the CDR3 is 13 residues. Looked up from germline, CDR1 is MNHEY and CDR2 is SMNVEV (reference sequence). CDR3 in DNA: TGTGCCAGCAGTTTCCGGGACTCAAATGGCTACACCTTC. It specifies CASSFRDSNGYTF.

This clone has just one count. The chain links TRBV4-3 to TRBJ1-2; D possibly corresponds to TRBD1 (6 bases). Germline V gives CDR1 LGHNA, CDR2 YSLEER. This CDR3 has 14 amino acids. The V gene lost 0 bases and the J gene lost 4 bases, with 9 bases spanning the gap. The CDR3, as DNA: TGCGCCAGCAGCCAAGAGGGCAGGGGCTATGGCTACACCTTC. Translation gives CASSQEGRGYGYTF.

The CDR3 nucleotides read TGTGCCACCAGCAGAGATCAGGGACTGTTCTCCTACGAGCAGTACTTC. It codes for CATSRDQGLFSYEQYF. The gene calls are TRBV15 and TRBJ2-7; TRBD2 is a possible D gene (6 bases). The germline V gene encodes CDR1 LNHNV and CDR2 YYDKDF (reference sequence). The V gene lost 0 bases and the J gene lost 0 bases, with 12 bases spanning the gap. The CDR3 has 16 amino acids.

V is TRBV4-1 and J is TRBJ1-1, with D unresolved. Trimming removed 1 base from V and 1 base from J, with 10 bases in between. This CDR3 comprises 15 residues. Germline lookup yields CDR1 MGHRA and CDR2 YSYEKL. CDR3 in DNA: TGCGCCAGCAGCCAAGTCCCCCTCGGGAACACTGAAGCTTTCTTT. Translation: CASSQVPLGNTEAFF.

The rearrangement joins TRBV11-2 to TRBJ1-5; 8 bases agree with TRBD1. With 5 bases clipped from V and 3 bases from J, the junction kept 6 bases outside the gene matches. The length of the CDR3 is 15 residues. Per the germline V gene, CDR1 is SGHAT and CDR2 is FQNNGV. The CDR3: CASSEQGVNNQPQHF. CDR3 DNA: TGTGCCAGCAGCGAACAGGGGGTCAACAATCAGCCCCAGCATTTT.